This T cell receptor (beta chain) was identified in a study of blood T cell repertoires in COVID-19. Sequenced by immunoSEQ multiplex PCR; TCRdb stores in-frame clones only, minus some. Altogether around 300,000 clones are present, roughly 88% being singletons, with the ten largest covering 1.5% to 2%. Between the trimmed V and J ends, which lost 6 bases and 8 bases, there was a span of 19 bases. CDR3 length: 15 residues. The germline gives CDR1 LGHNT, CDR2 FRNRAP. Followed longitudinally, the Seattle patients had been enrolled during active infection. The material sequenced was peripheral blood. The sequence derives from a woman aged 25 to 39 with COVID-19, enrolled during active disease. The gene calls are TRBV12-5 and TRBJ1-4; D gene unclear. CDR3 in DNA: TGTGCTAGTGGGCCGTCCACGGCAGGTGTCGAAAAACTGTTTTTT. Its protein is CASGPSTAGVEKLFF.